One sample yielded the 25 T cell receptor beta chains listed below, sequenced in a study of regulatory T cells in long-lasting Graves disease (TCRdb year 2021). Receptor amplification or capture employed multiplex PCR. Sequencing used an Illumina HiSeq 4000. To build TCR beta libraries, CDR3 regions were amplified by Arm-PCR using iRepertoire HTBI primers. TCRdb itself trimmed the public reads at Q25 with fastp, ran MiXCR and retained productive beta chains. One record per CDR3 amino acid sequence lists the most common genes and DNA. This sample is represented by over 500,000 distinct CDR3 sequences; about 16% of them were singletons. The ten most abundant clones make up 9.5% to 15% of the sample. According to the study, the label for this sample's time point signals: newly diagnosed GD, antithyroid drugs for less than 3 months. For both TCR sequencing and RNA sequencing, RNA was extracted from PBMCs in TRIzol.

The same specimen was also included in a second study, on T cells in Graves' hyperthyroidism and ophthalmopathy.

Sample: peripheral blood mononuclear cells (PBMCs), taken at new diagnosis, from a patient treated with antithyroid drugs. Every receptor here comes from a man younger than 30 with Graves disease. Donor details come from another sample of the same person, matched by shared clones.

This clonotype showed up many times. This chain links TRBV20-1 with TRBJ2-1, with D perhaps TRBD1 (5 bases). The germline CDR1 and CDR2 sequences are DFQATT and SNEGSKA (reference sequence). The CDR3 runs 11 residues. V was cut by 8 bases and J by 8 bases, with 13 bases left in between. CDR3 sequence reads: CSLSGAYEQFF. The DNA for the CDR3 is TGCAGTCTCAGTGGGGCCTATGAGCAGTTCTTC.

At least ten counts were recorded for this clonotype. The chain uses TRBV7-8 and TRBJ1-1, with a possible D match to TRBD1 (5 bases). CDR1 is SGHVS, CDR2 FQNEAQ, per germline. The CDR3 totals 15 residues. V dropped 1 base and J dropped 0 bases, with 9 bases sitting between them. The CDR3 DNA is TGTGCCAGCAGCTTAGGATCACAGGTGAACACTGAAGCTTTCTTT. Protein sequence: CASSLGSQVNTEAFF.

This clonotype was seen ten or more times. The CDR3 sequence is CASSRRSWGGGTGELFF. Here the CDR3 DNA reads TGTGCCAGCAGTCGCCGATCGTGGGGGGGCGGTACCGGGGAGCTGTTTTTT. V gene TRBV12-3 or TRBV12-4 combines with J gene TRBJ2-2; maybe TRBD2 (7 bases). Between the trimmed V and J ends, which lost 5 bases and 5 bases, there was a span of 21 bases. The CDR3 covers 17 residues.

This clonotype was seen more than once but under ten times. The chain has TRBV6-1 and TRBJ2-2; tentative D call: TRBD2 (7 bases). The CDR3 is 14 amino acids. V shed 11 bases and J shed 0 bases, with 13 bases lying between them. CDR1 and CDR2 from the germline V gene are MNHNS and SASEGT. The CDR3 spells CAGRGVANTGELFF. The CDR3 DNA follows: TGTGCCGGGAGGGGGGTAGCGAACACCGGGGAGCTGTTTTTT.

This clonotype has ten or more counts. This chain links TRBV11-2 with TRBJ2-3; 11 bases line up with TRBD2. The CDR3 extends over 17 amino acids. With V trimmed by 5 bases and J by 3 bases, 10 bases remained unmatched. Germline loops: CDR1 SGHAT, CDR2 FQNNGV. In DNA form, the CDR3 reads TGTGCCAGCAGCCGAATCACTAGCGGGAGTAGGACAGATACGCAGTATTTT. It codes for CASSRITSGSRTDTQYF.

This clonotype turned up a few times. The rearrangement joins TRBV20-1 to TRBJ2-4, with D possibly matching TRBD1 (5 bases). CDR3 length: 13 residues. V was clipped by 7 bases and J by 0 bases, with 10 bases between them. Germline V gene sequence: CDR1 DFQATT, CDR2 SNEGSKA (reference sequence). The CDR3 loop reads CSGGRAAKNIQYF. DNA of the CDR3: TGCAGTGGCGGCAGGGCAGCCAAAAACATTCAGTACTTC.

V and J are TRBV20-1 and TRBJ1-2, with D perhaps TRBD1 (5 bases). Germline loops: CDR1 DFQATT, CDR2 SNEGSKA (reference sequence). Trimming cost V 6 bases and J 2 bases, with 13 bases left between them. The CDR3 length is 13 residues. CDR3 in amino acids: CSALDSENYGYTF. The CDR3, as DNA: TGCAGTGCCCTCGACAGTGAAAACTATGGCTACACCTTC.

For this clonotype: The CDR3 carries no conserved terminal phenylalanine or tryptophan, so it likely arises from a read error. The rearrangement links TRBV14 to TRBJ2-7, with D possibly matching TRBD1 (6 bases). The CDR3 runs to 13 residues. The V and J ends lost 5 bases and 5 bases respectively, with 13 bases between them. Germline assignment: CDR1 SGHDN and CDR2 FVKESK. The CDR3 here is CASSYREYNEQYS. As DNA, the CDR3 is TGTGCCAGCAGCTACAGGGAATACAACGAGCAGTACTCC.

This clonotype was detected a few times. The gene calls are TRBV20-1 and TRBJ2-3; TRBD2 matches 9 bases. Germline V gene sequence: CDR1 DFQATT, CDR2 SNEGSKA (reference sequence). The CDR3 is 16 residues long. With V trimmed by 6 bases and J by 7 bases, 17 bases remained unmatched. This CDR3 reads CSAVPTSGLGLYTQYF. CDR3 in DNA: TGCAGTGCCGTCCCCACTAGCGGGTTGGGGCTCTATACGCAGTATTTT.

This chain links TRBV5-6 with TRBJ2-7, with 9 bases that match TRBD1. Unmatched junction bases numbered 12, after V lost 0 bases and J lost 5 bases. The germline V gene has CDR1 SGHDT and CDR2 YYEEEE. CDR3 size: 17 residues. CDR3 bases: TGTGCCAGCAGCTTGGATTGGAGGACAGGGGAAGGTAACGAGCAGTACTTC. Translating it yields CASSLDWRTGEGNEQYF. The full variable domain, rest sourced from reference TRBV5-6 and TRBJ2-7, is DAGVTQSPTHLIKTRGQQVTLRCSPKSGHDTVSWYQQALGQGPQFIFQYYEEEERQRGNFPDRFSGHQFPNYSSELNVNALLLGDSALYLCASSLDWRTGEGNEQYFGPGTRLTVT.

The chain is built from TRBV6-9 and TRBJ2-1; D not certain. V was trimmed by 3 bases and J by 2 bases, leaving 8 bases between them. This CDR3 is 14 amino acids long. Looked up from germline, CDR1 is MNHGY and CDR2 is SVAAGI. In DNA, the CDR3 is TGTGCCAGCAGTTACGTGAGTGCCTACAATGAGCAGTTCTTC. The encoded protein is CASSYVSAYNEQFF.

This clonotype came up many times. The chain links TRBV28 to TRBJ2-7, with a tentative D call TRBD1 (5 bases). The V gene lost 10 bases and the J gene lost 3 bases, with 16 bases spanning the gap. The CDR3 has 13 amino acids. CDR1 is MDHEN, CDR2 SYDVKM, per germline. The CDR3 region has the DNA TGTGCCACCTTACCTACAGGCCTCTACGAGCAGTACTTC. It is translated as CATLPTGLYEQYF.

The chain is built from TRBV29-1 and TRBJ1-1; D call uncertain. V lost 4 bases, J lost 2 bases, and 14 bases lay in between. Germline lookup yields CDR1 SQVTM and CDR2 ANQGSEA. This CDR3 spans 14 amino acids. In DNA, the CDR3 is TGCAGCGTTGTGGGCCCCAGCATAAACACTGAAGCTTTCTTT. Residues: CSVVGPSINTEAFF. Filled out from reference TRBV29-1 and TRBJ1-1, the complete variable domain reads SAVISQKPSRDICQRGTSLTIQCQVDSQVTMMFWYRQQPGQSLTLIATANQGSEATYESGFVIDKFPISRPNLTFSTLTVSNMSPEDSSIYLCSVVGPSINTEAFFGQGTRLTVV.

Many counts were recorded for this clonotype. J is TRBJ1-2 and V is TRBV12-3 or TRBV12-4, with 7 bases lining up with TRBD1. The J segment lost 4 bases and the V segment lost 3 bases, leaving 5 bases of the junction unmatched. CDR3 size: 14 residues. The CDR3 bases are TGTGCCAGCAGTTTTCAAGGGGGCGGCTATGGCTACACCTTC. It codes for CASSFQGGGYGYTF.

This clonotype was observed at least ten times. This chain joins TRBV6-1 and TRBJ2-5; 13 bases map to TRBD2. The CDR3 is made up of 17 amino acids. Germline-derived CDR1 and CDR2 are MNHNS and SASEGT. Trimming cost V 2 bases and J 4 bases; bases outside gene matches: 7. The CDR3 region has the DNA TGTGCCAGCAGTGAAACTAGCGGGAGGGCCTTCGGAGAGACCCAGTACTTC. Its translation: CASSETSGRAFGETQYF.

Many counts were recorded for this clonotype. V gene TRBV11-2 combines with J gene TRBJ2-1, with 11 positions matching TRBD2. CDR1 is SGHAT and CDR2 is FQNNGV in the germline V gene. CDR3 length: 16 amino acids. V dropped 1 base and J dropped 10; count of bases not matched to a gene: 9. This CDR3 is CASSLGLAGPEEEQFF. CDR3 in DNA: TGTGCCAGCAGCTTAGGACTAGCGGGGCCTGAGGAAGAGCAGTTCTTC.

This chain connects TRBV7-9 to TRBJ1-2; 9 nucleotides agree with TRBD1. V trimming: 4 bases; J trimming: 0 bases; junction bases outside the gene matches: 6. Germline V lookup: CDR1 SEHNR, CDR2 FQNEAQ (reference sequence). This CDR3 contains 16 residues. The CDR3 sequence is CASSSNDRGTNYGYTF. The CDR3 DNA follows: TGTGCCAGCAGCTCTAATGACAGGGGGACTAACTATGGCTACACCTTC.

This clonotype was counted between two and nine times. The chain employs TRBV6-1 and TRBJ2-2; D remains ambiguous. The CDR3 loop spans 14 amino acids. Germline assignment: CDR1 MNHNS and CDR2 SASEGT. V lost 3 bases and J lost 3, with 8 bases in between. The CDR3 sequence: CASSDSFYTGELFF. The DNA of the CDR3 is TGTGCCAGCAGTGATTCCTTCTACACCGGGGAGCTGTTTTTT.

This chain joins TRBV11-2 and TRBJ2-1; 10 bases align to TRBD2. Per the germline V gene, CDR1 is SGHAT and CDR2 is FQNNGV. This CDR3 region has 16 residues. Trimming at V came to 3 bases and at J to 2 bases, leaving 4 bases not matched to a gene. The CDR3 region has the DNA TGTGCCAGCAGCTTGAAGGGACTAGCGACCTACAATGAGCAGTTCTTC. It yields the protein CASSLKGLATYNEQFF.

The sample holds many counts of this clonotype. The genes are TRBV27 and TRBJ2-3; D is unresolved. Deletions cut 6 bases from V and 7 bases from J, with 11 bases between. Germline V CDR1 and CDR2: MNHEY, SMNVEV (reference sequence). This CDR3 region has 12 residues. The CDR3 loop reads CASSHLRNTQYF. DNA for the CDR3: TGTGCCAGCAGCCATCTCCGTAATACGCAGTATTTT.

This clonotype came up a few times. This rearrangement joins TRBV9 to TRBJ2-3; TRBD1 or TRBD2 may be the D gene (5 bases each). CDR1 SGDLS and CDR2 YYNGEE come from the germline V gene. CDR3 length: 16 amino acids. Trimming shortened V by 0 bases and J by 5 bases, and 16 bases separated the two germline ends. The chain's CDR3 is CASSVVPGSLRDTQYF. The CDR3 DNA sequence: TGTGCCAGCAGCGTAGTGCCAGGGAGTCTCAGAGATACGCAGTATTTT.

The sample holds many counts of this clonotype. The chain couples TRBV7-2 to TRBJ1-2; D call uncertain. This CDR3 contains 14 residues. The V gene lost 1 base and the J gene lost 4 bases, with 10 bases spanning the gap. The germline CDR1 and CDR2 sequences are SGHTA and FQGNSA. The CDR3 DNA is TGTGCCAGCAGCTTAGAGTCAGTACCCTATGGCTACACCTTC. Translating it yields CASSLESVPYGYTF.

This clonotype was detected only a few times. The V call is TRBV18, the J call TRBJ1-1; D is ambiguous. This CDR3 contains 14 residues. Per germline, CDR1 KGHSH and CDR2 LQKENI. V was trimmed by 3 bases and J by 1 base, leaving 9 bases between them. CDR3 sequence (DNA): TGTGCCAGCTCACCCATTCAGAAGAACACTGAAGCTTTCTTT. Translation gives CASSPIQKNTEAFF.

This chain links TRBV5-5 with TRBJ1-5; unclear D gene. With 2 bases removed from V and 3 bases from J, the gap between germline ends came to 6 bases. Germline assignment: CDR1 SGHKS and CDR2 YYEKEE (reference sequence). The CDR3 consists of 13 residues. CDR3 in DNA: TGTGCCAGCAGCTTCACAGACAATCAGCCCCAGCATTTT. Encoded protein: CASSFTDNQPQHF.

This clonotype has just a few counts. The V call is TRBV7-9, the J call TRBJ2-7; D uncertain. Per germline, CDR1 SEHNR and CDR2 FQNEAQ (reference sequence). V lost 6 bases to trimming and J lost 2 bases, with 17 bases between them. The CDR3 extends over 15 amino acids. CDR3: CASSPPATGTYEQYF. CDR3 in DNA: TGTGCCAGCAGTCCCCCAGCCACTGGTACCTACGAGCAGTACTTC.